The 12 T cell receptor beta chains below come from one sample, sequenced in a study of radiotherapy plus CTLA-4 blockade in lung cancer (dated by TCRdb to between 2017 and 2018). To prepare the library, the immunoSEQ multiplex PCR assay was applied. Not all clones reach the TCRdb copy of this immuneACCESS table, which keeps in-frame sequences only. Checked studies attribute under half of the gap to unresolved V genes and leave the rest unexplained. The sample includes around 100,000 clones, with roughly 86% observed a single time. Roughly 3.1% of the sample is taken by the ten largest. Material: peripheral blood, obtained from a patient treated with radiotherapy plus ipilimumab. These TCRs come from a human donor with non-small cell lung cancer that progressed on radiotherapy plus ipilimumab. Some clones in this sample may be carry-over from other donors' samples.

The rearrangement links TRBV6-1 to TRBJ2-1, with D unresolved. The germline V gene has CDR1 MNHNS and CDR2 SASEGT. V gave up 5 bases and J gave up 2 bases, with 7 bases separating them. The CDR3 spans 13 residues. CDR3 nucleotides: TGTGCCAGCAGTCCTGAGACCTACAATGAGCAGTTCTTC. Translating it yields CASSPETYNEQFF.

The V and J genes are TRBV27 and TRBJ2-7; D is uncertain. The V end lost 6 bases, the J end lost 0 bases, and 12 bases lay between the germline ends. This CDR3 has 14 residues. Germline CDR1 reads MNHEY; CDR2 reads SMNVEV (reference sequence). The CDR3 coding sequence is TGTGCCAGCAGGGAAAGGTCGCCCTCCTACGAGCAGTACTTC. Protein sequence: CASRERSPSYEQYF.

The chain employs TRBV12-5 and TRBJ2-3; no firm D call. V lost 0 bases, J lost 0 bases, and 7 bases lay in between. The CDR3 runs to 15 residues. Germline lookup yields CDR1 LGHNT and CDR2 FRNRAP. CDR3 region: CASGLVPISTDTQYF. Written as DNA, the CDR3 is TGTGCTAGTGGTTTGGTACCGATTAGCACAGATACGCAGTATTTT.

V is TRBV29-1 and J is TRBJ2-1; 11 nucleotides line up with TRBD2. Looked up from germline, CDR1 is SQVTM and CDR2 is ANQGSEA. Trimming removed 0 bases from V and 9 bases from J; junction bases left unmatched: 7. The CDR3 totals 15 residues. The chain's CDR3 is CSVEEAGSGGGEQFF. CDR3 DNA sequence: TGCAGCGTTGAAGAGGCGGGTAGCGGGGGGGGTGAGCAGTTCTTC.

The chain uses TRBV7-2 and TRBJ2-1; 7 nucleotides line up with TRBD1. CDR1 SGHTA and CDR2 FQGNSA come from the germline V gene. This CDR3 is 14 amino acids long. V was clipped by 7 bases and J by 2 bases; unmatched bases: 5. CDR3 loop: CASTPQGAYNEQFF. CDR3 DNA: TGTGCCAGCACTCCGCAGGGGGCCTACAATGAGCAGTTCTTC. The full variable domain, with the rest looked up from reference TRBV7-2 and TRBJ2-1, is GAGVSQSPSNKVTEKGKDVELRCDPISGHTALYWYRQSLGQGLEFLIYFQGNSAPDKSGLPSDRFSAERTGGSVSTLTIQRTQQEDSAVYLCASTPQGAYNEQFFGPGTRLTVL.

The CDR3 DNA sequence: TGTGCCAGCAGTTTGATCCGGGCCGCGAATTCACCCCTCCACTTT. It codes for CASSLIRAANSPLHF. The chain recombines TRBV27 with TRBJ1-6; D ambiguous. CDR3 size: 15 residues. CDR1 MNHEY and CDR2 SMNVEV come from the germline V gene (reference sequence). Trimming shortened V by 3 bases and J by 7 bases, and 13 bases separated the two germline ends.

The CDR3 DNA reads as TGTGCCAGCTCACCTCAAGGCCGACCAGGAAGGTTAACTCAGCCCCAGCATTTT. The encoded protein is CASSPQGRPGRLTQPQHF. V is TRBV18 and J is TRBJ1-5; D ambiguous. This CDR3 is 18 amino acids long. From germline, CDR1 is KGHSH and CDR2 LQKENI. The ends were cut back, 3 bases at V and 6 bases at J, with 24 bases in the middle.

The chain carries TRBV7-8 and TRBJ2-3, with D possibly matching TRBD1 (6 bases). Germline V gene lookup returns CDR1 SGHVS and CDR2 FQNEAQ. V lost 5 bases and J 6 bases, leaving 12 bases between the germline ends. CDR3 length: 13 amino acids. CDR3 sequence reads: CASSPDRSDTQYF. In DNA, the CDR3 is TGTGCCAGCAGCCCGGACAGATCGGATACGCAGTATTTT.

The J gene is TRBJ2-1, the V gene TRBV2, with D perhaps TRBD2 (5 bases). This CDR3 region has 14 residues. The germline V gene has CDR1 SNHLY and CDR2 FYNNEI. Trimming took 1 base from V and 4 from J, leaving 8 bases between them. CDR3 residues: CASSEEGSYNEQFF. CDR3 DNA: TGTGCCAGCAGTGAAGAAGGGAGTTACAATGAGCAGTTCTTC.

V and J are TRBV6-5 and TRBJ1-6; D possibly corresponds to TRBD1 (6 bases). The V end was cut by 5 bases, the J end by 10 bases, with 18 bases between. The CDR3 runs to 15 residues. Germline-derived CDR1 and CDR2 are MNHEY and SVGAGI. CDR3 sequence: CASSIYRASRSPLHF. The CDR3 nucleotides read TGTGCCAGCAGTATTTACAGGGCTTCTCGCTCACCCCTCCACTTT.

The CDR3 is CASLTGLTSGGNTGELFF. CDR3 DNA: TGTGCCAGCCTAACAGGGCTCACTAGCGGGGGGAACACCGGGGAGCTGTTTTTT. This rearrangement joins TRBV2 to TRBJ2-2; 11 nucleotides align to TRBD2. Germline V lookup: CDR1 SNHLY, CDR2 FYNNEI. Germline trimming cut 8 bases from V and 1 base from J; bases unmatched to any gene: 12. This CDR3 is built from 18 residues.

The count of this clone is one. The chain combines TRBV10-3 with TRBJ1-2, with 7 bases matching TRBD1. The CDR3 is made up of 13 amino acids. The V segment lost 8 bases and the J segment 3 bases; nucleotides outside the gene matches: 6. Germline-derived CDR1 and CDR2 are ENHRY and SYGVKD. The CDR3: CAIGDRADYGYTF. DNA for the CDR3: TGTGCCATCGGGGACAGAGCCGACTATGGCTACACCTTC.